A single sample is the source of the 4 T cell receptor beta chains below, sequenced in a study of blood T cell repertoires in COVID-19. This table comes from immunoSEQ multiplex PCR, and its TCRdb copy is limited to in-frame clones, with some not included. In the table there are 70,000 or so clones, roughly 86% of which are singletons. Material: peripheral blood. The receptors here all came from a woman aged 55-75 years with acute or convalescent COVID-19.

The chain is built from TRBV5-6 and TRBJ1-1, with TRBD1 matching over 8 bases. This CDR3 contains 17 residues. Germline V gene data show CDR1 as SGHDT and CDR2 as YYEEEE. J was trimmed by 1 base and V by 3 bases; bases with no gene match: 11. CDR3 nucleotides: TGTGCCAGCAGCTCCCTCCGACAGGGGTGGGGGAACACTGAAGCTTTCTTT. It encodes CASSSLRQGWGNTEAFF.

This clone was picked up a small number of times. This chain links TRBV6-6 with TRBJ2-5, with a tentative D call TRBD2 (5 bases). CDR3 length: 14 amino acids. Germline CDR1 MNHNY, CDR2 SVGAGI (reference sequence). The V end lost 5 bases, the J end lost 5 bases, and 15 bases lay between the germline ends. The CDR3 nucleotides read TGTGCCAGCAGTCCTTCGGCGGGTGGGGAGACCCAGTACTTC. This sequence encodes CASSPSAGGETQYF.

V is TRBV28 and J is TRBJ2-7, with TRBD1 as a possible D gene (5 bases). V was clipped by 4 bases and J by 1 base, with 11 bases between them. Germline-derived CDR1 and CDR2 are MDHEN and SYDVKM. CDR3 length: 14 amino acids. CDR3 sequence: CASSSPGASYEQYF. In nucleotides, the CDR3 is TGTGCCAGCAGTTCCCCTGGGGCGTCCTACGAGCAGTACTTC.

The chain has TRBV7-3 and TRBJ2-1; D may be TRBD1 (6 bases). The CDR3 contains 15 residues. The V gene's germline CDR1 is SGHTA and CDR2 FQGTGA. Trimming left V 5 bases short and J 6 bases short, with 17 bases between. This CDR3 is CASSRDGVRGNEQFF. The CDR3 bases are TGTGCCAGCAGCCGGGATGGGGTCAGGGGCAATGAGCAGTTCTTC.